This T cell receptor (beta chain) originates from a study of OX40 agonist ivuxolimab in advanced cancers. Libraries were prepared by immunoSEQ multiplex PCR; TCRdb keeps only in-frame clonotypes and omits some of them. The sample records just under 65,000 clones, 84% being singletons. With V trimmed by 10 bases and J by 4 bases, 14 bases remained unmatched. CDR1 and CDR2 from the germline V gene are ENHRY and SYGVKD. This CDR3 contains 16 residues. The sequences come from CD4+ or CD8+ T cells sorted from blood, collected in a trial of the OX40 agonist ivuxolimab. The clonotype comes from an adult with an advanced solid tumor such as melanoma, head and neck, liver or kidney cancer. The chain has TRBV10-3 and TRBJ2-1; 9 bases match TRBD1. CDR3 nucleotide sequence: TGTGCCACCGAGCCCACCAACAGGGGGCTTTACAATGAGCAGTTCTTC. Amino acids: CATEPTNRGLYNEQFF.